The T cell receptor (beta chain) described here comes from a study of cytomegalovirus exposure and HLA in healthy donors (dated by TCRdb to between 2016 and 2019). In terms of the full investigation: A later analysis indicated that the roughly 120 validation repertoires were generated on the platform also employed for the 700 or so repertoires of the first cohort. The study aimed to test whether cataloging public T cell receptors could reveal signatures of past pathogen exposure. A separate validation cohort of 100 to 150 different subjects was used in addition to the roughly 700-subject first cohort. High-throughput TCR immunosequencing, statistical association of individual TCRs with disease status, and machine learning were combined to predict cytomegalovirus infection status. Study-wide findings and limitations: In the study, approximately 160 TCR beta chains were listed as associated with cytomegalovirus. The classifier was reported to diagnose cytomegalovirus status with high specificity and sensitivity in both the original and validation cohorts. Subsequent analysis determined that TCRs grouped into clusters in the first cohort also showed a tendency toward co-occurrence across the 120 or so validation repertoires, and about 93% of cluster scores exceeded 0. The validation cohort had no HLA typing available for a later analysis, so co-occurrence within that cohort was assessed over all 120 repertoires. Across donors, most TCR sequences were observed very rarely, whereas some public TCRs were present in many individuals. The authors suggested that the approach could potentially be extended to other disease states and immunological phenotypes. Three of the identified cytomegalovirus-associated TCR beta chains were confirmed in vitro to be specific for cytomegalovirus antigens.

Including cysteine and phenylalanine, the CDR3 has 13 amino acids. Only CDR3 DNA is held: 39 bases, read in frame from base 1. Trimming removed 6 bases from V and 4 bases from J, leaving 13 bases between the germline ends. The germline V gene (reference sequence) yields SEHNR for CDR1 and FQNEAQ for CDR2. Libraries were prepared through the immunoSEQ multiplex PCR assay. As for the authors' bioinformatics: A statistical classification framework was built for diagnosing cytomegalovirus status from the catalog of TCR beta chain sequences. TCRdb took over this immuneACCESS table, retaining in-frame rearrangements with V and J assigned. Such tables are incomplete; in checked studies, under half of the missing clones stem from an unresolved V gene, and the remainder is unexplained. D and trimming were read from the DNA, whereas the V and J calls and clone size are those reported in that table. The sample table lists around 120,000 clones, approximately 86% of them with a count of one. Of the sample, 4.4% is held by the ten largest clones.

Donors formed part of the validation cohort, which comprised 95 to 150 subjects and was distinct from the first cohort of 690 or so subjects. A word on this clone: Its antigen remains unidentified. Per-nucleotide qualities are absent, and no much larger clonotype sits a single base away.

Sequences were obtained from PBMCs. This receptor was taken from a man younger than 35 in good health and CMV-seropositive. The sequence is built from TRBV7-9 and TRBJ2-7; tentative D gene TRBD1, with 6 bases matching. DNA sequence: TGTGCCAGCAGACCTAGGCAGGGGTACGAGCAGTACTTC. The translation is CASRPRQGYEQYF.